The clone carrying this T cell receptor beta chain was seen a single time. With a J-beta primer mix and a sample-barcoded 5' primer, a second PCR ran roughly 7 to 11 cycles. TCRdb reanalysed the 5' RACE reads using MiXCR and keeps one entry per CDR3 protein. The sample lists about 680,000 distinct CDR3 sequences, about half seen once, with around a third in the top ten. This specimen comes from a study of blood T cells in healthy people across ages. The CDR3 sequence is 13 residues long. V was trimmed by 4 bases and J by 9 bases, leaving 13 bases between them. Looked up from germline, CDR1 is MDHEN and CDR2 is SYDVKM.

The chain is built from TRBV28 and TRBJ2-1; D not resolved. Source material: blood. This sequence was found in a woman aged 55-69 years in good health. For the CDR3, the DNA is TGTGCCAGCAGTTCCCTCGGATGGGGTGAGCAGTTCTTC. This translates into CASSSLGWGEQFF. Using reference TRBV28 and TRBJ2-1 for the parts outside the CDR3, the full variable domain is DVKVTQSSRYLVKRTGEKVFLECVQDMDHENMFWYRQDPGLGLRLIYFSYDVKMKEKGDIPEGYSVSREKKERFSLILESASTNQTSMYLCASSSLGWGEQFFGPGTRLTVL.